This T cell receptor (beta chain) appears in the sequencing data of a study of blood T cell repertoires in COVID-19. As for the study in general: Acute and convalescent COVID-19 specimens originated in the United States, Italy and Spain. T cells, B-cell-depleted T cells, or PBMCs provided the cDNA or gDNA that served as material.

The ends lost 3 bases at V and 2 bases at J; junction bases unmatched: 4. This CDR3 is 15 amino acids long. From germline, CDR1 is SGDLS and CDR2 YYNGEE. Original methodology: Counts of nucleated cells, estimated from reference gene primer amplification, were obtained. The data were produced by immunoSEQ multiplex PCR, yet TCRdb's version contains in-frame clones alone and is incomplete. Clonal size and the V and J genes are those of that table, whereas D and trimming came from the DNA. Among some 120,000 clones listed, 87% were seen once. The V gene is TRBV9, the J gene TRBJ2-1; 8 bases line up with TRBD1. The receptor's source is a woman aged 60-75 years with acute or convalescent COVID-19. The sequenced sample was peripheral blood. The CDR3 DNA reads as TGTGCCAGCAGCGCAGACAGGGGCGCCTACAATGAGCAGTTCTTC. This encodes CASSADRGAYNEQFF.